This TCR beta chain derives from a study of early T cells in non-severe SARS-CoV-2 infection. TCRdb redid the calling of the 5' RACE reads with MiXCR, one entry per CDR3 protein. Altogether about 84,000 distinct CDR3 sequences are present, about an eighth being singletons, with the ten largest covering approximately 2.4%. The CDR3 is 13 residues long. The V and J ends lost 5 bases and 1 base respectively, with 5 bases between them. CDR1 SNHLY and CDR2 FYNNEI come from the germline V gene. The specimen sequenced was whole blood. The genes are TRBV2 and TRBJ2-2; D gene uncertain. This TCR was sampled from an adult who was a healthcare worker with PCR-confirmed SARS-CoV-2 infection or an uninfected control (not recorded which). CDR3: CASSQGNTGELFF. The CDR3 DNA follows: TGTGCCAGCAGTCAAGGGAACACCGGGGAGCTGTTTTTT.